A single sample is the source of the 24 T cell receptor beta chains below, sequenced in a study of CD8 T cells in ankylosing spondylitis (dated 2017 in TCRdb). Overall results and qualifications from the work: A TCR beta motif of seven or eight highly homologous amino acid variants appeared characteristic of blood from ankylosing spondylitis patients.

The library was generated by 5' RACE. Sequencing instrument: Illumina HiSeq 2500. The raw public reads went through TCRdb reprocessing: fastp at Q25, MiXCR clone calling, in-frame beta chains kept. Rows with one shared CDR3 protein collapse into an entry with the most common genes and DNA. Here the sample has a few hundred thousand distinct CDR3 sequences; about a fifth occur a single time. Jointly, the top ten make up roughly 16% of the sample. Their antigens remain unidentified. The specimen was blood, either unsorted or a sorted T cell fraction (not recorded which). The receptors come from a male donor with ankylosing spondylitis.

This clonotype was counted a few times. The chain is built from TRBV20-1 and TRBJ1-2, with TRBD1 matching over 8 bases. Trimming took 4 bases from V and 4 from J; bases not matched to a gene: 5. The CDR3 runs to 13 residues. CDR1 is DFQATT and CDR2 is SNEGSKA in the germline V gene (reference sequence). CDR3 bases: TGCAGTGCTACAGGGGGCCGGAGCTATGGCTACACCTTC. It encodes CSATGGRSYGYTF.

This sequence joins TRBV27 and TRBJ1-4; weak D call: TRBD1 (5 bases). This CDR3 region has 15 residues. The germline CDR1 and CDR2 sequences are MNHEY and SMNVEV (reference sequence). Trimming pared 6 bases from V and 0 bases from J, leaving 11 bases between. The CDR3 bases are TGTGCCAGCAGCACTATGGGGGCAACTAATGAAAAACTGTTTTTT. It yields the protein CASSTMGATNEKLFF.

This clonotype was seen more than once but under ten times. This sequence joins TRBV12-3 or TRBV12-4 and TRBJ2-5, with a weak D call TRBD2 (6 bases). The V end was cut by 5 bases, the J end by 2 bases, with 12 bases between. This CDR3 is 14 amino acids long. The CDR3 spells CASSPGTLQETQYF. CDR3 DNA: TGTGCCAGCAGTCCGGGGACTTTACAAGAGACCCAGTACTTC.

The V and J genes are TRBV13 and TRBJ2-5; TRBD1 is a possible D gene (6 bases). This CDR3 spans 14 amino acids. Germline V gene sequence: CDR1 PRHDT, CDR2 FYEKMQ (reference sequence). The germline V and J ends were trimmed by 5 bases and 5 bases, with 15 bases remaining between them. The CDR3 nucleotides are TGTGCCAGCAGCAGGGGGACGACGGGGGAGACCCAGTACTTC. Protein: CASSRGTTGETQYF.

The chain is built from TRBV3-1 and TRBJ2-7; 11 positions match TRBD1. Losses at the gene ends were 0 bases for V and 3 bases for J; bases not matched to a gene: 4. Germline lookup yields CDR1 LGHDT and CDR2 YNNKEL (reference sequence). The CDR3 consists of 16 residues. CDR3 sequence reads: CASSQEWTGGLYEQYF. CDR3 DNA sequence: TGTGCCAGCAGCCAAGAATGGACAGGGGGCCTCTACGAGCAGTACTTC.

This clonotype was counted a few times. The J gene is TRBJ2-3, the V gene TRBV5-1; 7 bases are shared with TRBD1. Germline CDR1 and CDR2: SGHRS and YFSETQ. This CDR3 region has 16 residues. Germline trimming cut 7 bases from V and 1 base from J; bases unmatched to any gene: 12. Here the CDR3 reads CASARDSPFGTDTQYF. The CDR3 DNA sequence: TGCGCCAGCGCTAGGGACAGCCCCTTTGGCACAGATACGCAGTATTTT.

About this clonotype: This sequence may be a read error, since a much larger clone differs from it by one base. This chain connects TRBV20-1 to TRBJ2-3, with unresolved D. This CDR3 comprises 12 residues. Looked up from germline, CDR1 is DFQATT and CDR2 is SNEGSKA (reference sequence). The V gene lost 7 bases and the J gene lost 3 bases, with 11 bases spanning the gap. The CDR3 protein is CSGEAVTDTQYF. The DNA for the CDR3 is TGCAGTGGAGAGGCGGTAACAGATACGCAGTATTTT.

This clonotype was seen more than once but under ten times. This chain links TRBV28 with TRBJ1-2; D is unresolved. V lost 6 bases and J lost 0, with 14 bases in between. The CDR3 extends over 15 amino acids. Germline-derived CDR1 and CDR2 are MDHEN and SYDVKM. CDR3 sequence (DNA): TGTGCCAGCAGCCCAGGAGGGTTAGCTAACTATGGCTACACCTTC. It specifies CASSPGGLANYGYTF.

This clonotype was recorded at least ten times. The chain carries TRBV3-1 and TRBJ1-4; weak D call: TRBD1 (5 bases). Trimming pared 0 bases from V and 6 bases from J, leaving 17 bases between. This CDR3 spans 17 amino acids. Germline assignment: CDR1 LGHDT and CDR2 YNNKEL (reference sequence). The CDR3: CASSQERPGRVDEKLFF. CDR3 nucleotide sequence: TGTGCCAGCAGCCAAGAACGCCCGGGCAGGGTCGATGAAAAACTGTTTTTT.

This clonotype was counted a few times. The rearrangement joins TRBV13 to TRBJ2-1; the match to TRBD1 covers 11 bases. The CDR3 contains 17 residues. Germline V lookup: CDR1 PRHDT, CDR2 FYEKMQ (reference sequence). The V and J ends lost 3 bases and 9 bases, in that order; junction bases with no gene match: 13. For the CDR3, the DNA is TGTGCCAGCAGCTTTTTGCCGTGGGACAGGGGGAACAGTGAGCAGTTCTTC. Residues: CASSFLPWDRGNSEQFF.

There are a few counts of this clonotype. The chain joins TRBV20-1 to TRBJ1-5; 8 bases map to TRBD1. The CDR3 is 16 amino acids. Per germline, CDR1 DFQATT and CDR2 SNEGSKA (reference sequence). V lost 0 bases, J lost 5 bases, and 9 bases stayed unmatched. CDR3 nucleotides: TGCAGTGCTAGAGATTACCGGACAGGGCACCATCAGCCCCAGCATTTT. Protein product: CSARDYRTGHHQPQHF.

The chain is built from TRBV7-2 and TRBJ2-1; TRBD2 matches 8 bases. V lost 4 bases and J lost 6; bases outside the gene matches: 5. The CDR3 contains 14 residues. Germline CDR1 and CDR2: SGHTA and FQGNSA. The CDR3 DNA reads TGTGCCAGCAGCTCGCCGGGACTAGTCAATGAGCAGTTCTTC. It is translated as CASSSPGLVNEQFF.

The gene calls are TRBV7-2 and TRBJ1-2; the D is unclear. Trimming stripped 5 bases from V and 6 bases from J, with 19 bases between. CDR1 is SGHTA and CDR2 is FQGNSA in the germline V gene. The CDR3 consists of 15 residues. CDR3 loop: CASSLNPSYLHGYTF. The CDR3 region has the DNA TGTGCCAGCAGCCTCAACCCGTCATACCTCCATGGCTACACCTTC.

The chain carries TRBV20-1 and TRBJ1-2; D perhaps matches TRBD1 (5 bases). CDR1 and CDR2 (germline): DFQATT, SNEGSKA (reference sequence). The V end was cut by 3 bases, the J end by 6 bases, with 14 bases between. The CDR3 has 13 amino acids. The CDR3 coding sequence is TGCAGTGCTAGCAGGCAGGGAAGGAATGGCTACACCTTC. Translation: CSASRQGRNGYTF.

The genes are TRBV18 and TRBJ2-3, with D perhaps matching TRBD2 (6 bases). The CDR3 extends over 14 amino acids. Germline CDR1 and CDR2: KGHSH and LQKENI. V lost 3 bases, J lost 2 bases, and 9 bases lay in between. The CDR3 here is CASSPIAATDTQYF. CDR3 nucleotide sequence: TGTGCCAGCTCACCGATAGCGGCCACAGATACGCAGTATTTT.

The chain is built from TRBV6-5 and TRBJ1-1; possibly TRBD1 for D (6 bases). The germline V and J ends were trimmed by 2 bases and 2 bases, with 15 bases remaining between them. Germline CDR1 MNHEY, CDR2 SVGAGI. The CDR3 covers 16 residues. The CDR3 region is CASSYPHKGGNTEAFF. The CDR3 DNA sequence: TGTGCCAGCAGTTACCCGCACAAGGGGGGAAACACTGAAGCTTTCTTT.

V usage is TRBV28 and J usage is TRBJ2-5, with D possibly TRBD2 on 5 matching bases. Between the trimmed V and J ends, which lost 1 base and 2 bases, there was a span of 8 bases. Per germline, CDR1 MDHEN and CDR2 SYDVKM. The CDR3 spans 14 residues. CDR3 coding DNA: TGTGCCAGCAGTTTATCGGGGTTTCAAGAGACCCAGTACTTC. It yields the protein CASSLSGFQETQYF.

The chain recombines TRBV29-1 with TRBJ2-5, with a weak D call TRBD1 (7 bases). There are 14 residues in the CDR3. V was clipped by 8 bases and J by 0 bases, with 16 bases between them. Germline CDR1 reads SQVTM; CDR2 reads ANQGSEA. The CDR3: CSTPQGGNQETQYF. The CDR3 DNA follows: TGCAGCACTCCCCAGGGGGGAAACCAAGAGACCCAGTACTTC.

V and J are TRBV6-4 and TRBJ2-4, with D perhaps TRBD1 or TRBD2 (6 bases each). Per the germline V gene, CDR1 is MRHNA and CDR2 is SNTAGT. Trimming shortened V by 0 bases and J by 3 bases, and 18 bases separated the two germline ends. This CDR3 comprises 18 residues. CDR3 sequence (DNA): TGTGCCAGCAGTGACTCCCCGGGGGCAGACGCTGACAAAAACATTCAGTACTTC. Translated: CASSDSPGADADKNIQYF.

The table lists this clonotype with many counts. This chain connects TRBV7-9 to TRBJ2-6, with D possibly being TRBD1 (6 bases). Germline V CDR1 and CDR2: SEHNR, FQNEAQ (reference sequence). The CDR3 has 17 residues. Trimming removed 2 bases from V and 10 bases from J, with 21 bases in between. The CDR3 DNA follows: TGTGCCAGCAGCTTAAATCAGGGGAGACAGGCCCTAAACGTCCTGACTTTC. This translates into CASSLNQGRQALNVLTF.

CDR3 DNA sequence: TGTGCCAGCAGTGATAGACAGGACGGTAATTCACCCCTCCACTTT. Translation: CASSDRQDGNSPLHF. V is TRBV2 and J is TRBJ1-6; tentatively, D is TRBD1 (6 bases). The CDR3 is made up of 15 amino acids. Per germline, CDR1 SNHLY and CDR2 FYNNEI. With 3 bases removed from V and 6 bases from J, the gap between germline ends came to 12 bases. Together with reference TRBV2 and TRBJ1-6, the CDR3 gives the full variable domain: EPEVTQTPSHQVTQMGQEVILRCVPISNHLYFYWYRQILGQKVEFLVSFYNNEISEKSEIFDDQFSVERPDGSNFTLKIRSTKLEDSAMYFCASSDRQDGNSPLHFGNGTRLTVT.

The chain employs TRBV7-3 and TRBJ1-1; D is possibly TRBD1 (5 bases). Germline CDR1 reads SGHTA; CDR2 reads FQGTGA. Deletions cut 5 bases from V and 1 base from J, with 11 bases between. This CDR3 is built from 14 residues. The CDR3 is CASSPSGTNTEAFF. The CDR3 DNA is TGTGCCAGCAGCCCCTCAGGGACGAACACTGAAGCTTTCTTT.

There are a few counts of this clonotype. CDR3 sequence (DNA): TGTGCCAGCAGGGCTTCCACAGGGGAGGGCAATCAGCCCCAGCATTTT. The encoded protein is CASRASTGEGNQPQHF. V and J are TRBV2 and TRBJ1-5; TRBD1 matches at 7 bases. Germline V gene lookup returns CDR1 SNHLY and CDR2 FYNNEI. CDR3 length: 16 amino acids. Trimming cost V 6 bases and J 2 bases; bases outside gene matches: 10.

This clonotype was detected only a few times. The gene calls are TRBV19 and TRBJ1-4; no clear D. Trimming took 7 bases from V and 6 from J, leaving 12 bases between them. Per the germline V gene, CDR1 is LNHDA and CDR2 is SQIVND (reference sequence). The CDR3 loop spans 13 amino acids. For the CDR3, the DNA is TGTGCCAGTACGCACCAGAACGATGAAAAACTGTTTTTT. Its translation: CASTHQNDEKLFF.